The clone carrying this T cell receptor beta chain was observed a few times. This sample was included in a study of beta chain features in type 1 diabetes. The investigators reverse transcribed all of the isolated RNA, so they sequenced expressed TCRB transcripts. The data were produced by immunoSEQ multiplex PCR, yet TCRdb's version contains in-frame clones alone and is incomplete. The sample yields fewer than 250,000 clones, roughly an eighth seen once. CDR1 is SGHRS, CDR2 YFSETQ, per germline. Trimming took off 3 bases at V and 5 bases at J, with 14 bases between the two ends. This CDR3 is built from 14 residues.

The sample taken for sequencing was naive CD4+ T cells from blood. The V call is TRBV5-1, the J call TRBJ1-1; tentatively, D is TRBD1 (5 bases). The receptor was isolated from a woman aged 40 to 50 in good health. CDR3 sequence (DNA): TGCGCCAGCAGCTCCGGGACTTGGGGGACTGAAGCTTTCTTT. It specifies CASSSGTWGTEAFF.